Only a few counts were recorded for the clone carrying this T cell receptor (beta chain). These data belong to a study of patients and donors after allogeneic stem cell transplantation. The CDR3 is 14 residues long. V was cut by 3 bases and J by 4 bases, with 13 bases left in between. The germline V gene has CDR1 DFQATT and CDR2 SNEGSKA (reference sequence). TCRdb ran MiXCR on the RT-PCR reads and lists one entry per CDR3 protein. This sample has roughly 940,000 distinct CDR3 sequences; over 15% occur once, and the top ten carry about 6%. This sequence was found in a human donor who was either an allogeneic HSCT recipient or a stem cell or donor lymphocyte infusion donor (not recorded which). It is not recorded whose cells these are; they may come from a transplant donor. This chain links TRBV20-1 with TRBJ1-5; D ambiguous. The specimen was blood, either unsorted or a sorted T cell fraction (not recorded which). The CDR3 DNA follows: TGCAGTGCTAGGCCGTCGAGGAGTAATCAGCCCCAGCATTTT. As protein: CSARPSRSNQPQHF.